The present entry profiles one TCR beta chain with its context. Its specificity is not known. This record belongs to a study of cytomegalovirus exposure and HLA in healthy donors. This CDR3 has 15 amino acids. V lost 8 bases and J lost 0, with 14 bases in between. Germline assignment: CDR1 MNHNY and CDR2 SVGAGI (reference sequence). Everyone who donated was a healthy bone marrow donor. General observations from the study: Another analysis was done later, and it associated more than 15,000 TCR beta sequences with HLA alleles at 0.05 false discovery rate.

A multiplex PCR was run with 60 Vbeta primers and 13 Jbeta primers. TCRdb keeps only in-frame clones here, not all; method: immunoSEQ multiplex PCR. The table has 150,000 or so clones, 84% seen once. Material: PBMCs. The origin of this receptor is a young man in good health and CMV-seronegative. The chain joins TRBV6-6 to TRBJ1-5; tentative D call: TRBD1 (6 bases). CDR3 region: CASGPRQVSNQPQHF. CDR3 bases: TGTGCCAGCGGACCCAGACAGGTTAGCAATCAGCCCCAGCATTTT.